This is a list of T cell receptor beta chains from one sample in a study of CD8 T cells in Susac syndrome. TCRdb passed the immunoSEQ multiplex PCR reads through MiXCR, listing each CDR3 protein once. The table shows approximately 200,000 distinct CDR3 sequences, with 95% occurring only once. Sequenced input: CD4+ T cells from PBMCs. Receptor source: a human donor with multiple sclerosis. The CDR3 runs from the conserved cysteine through the conserved F or W. The D gene is left open where the match is weak. Expanded clones are given a class, and other clones once, few, many or no size at all.

>TRBV4-2|TRBJ2-3|15|once|NA
TGTGCCAGCAGCCAAGATGGCCAGGGACGAGATACGCAGTATTTT
CASSQDGQGRDTQYF
>TRBV11-1|TRBJ1-1|15|NA|NA
TGTGCCAGCAGCTTAGAGCCAGGGAGGGTCACTGAAGCTTTCTTT
CASSLEPGRVTEAFF
>TRBV15|TRBJ2-3|16|NA|TRBD1
TGTGCCACCAGCTCCCAGACAGGGCGGTTTTCGGATACGCAGTATTTT
CATSSQTGRFSDTQYF
>TRBV9|TRBJ2-6|16|NA|NA
TGTGCCAGCAGCGAGAGACTGAGCTCTGGGGCCAACGTCCTGACTTTC
CASSERLSSGANVLTF
>TRBV2|TRBJ2-2|12|NA|NA
TGTGCCAGCAGGGGCAGTCCCGGTGAGCTGTTTTTT
CASRGSPGELFF
>TRBV7-8|TRBJ2-5|17|NA|TRBD2
TGTGCCAGCAGCACCCGGACTAGCGGGGGTTGGTTGGAGACCCAGTACTTC
CASSTRTSGGWLETQYF
>TRBV20-1|TRBJ2-3|14|NA|TRBD1
TGCAGTGCTCAGGGACAGGGGGCGTCAGATACGCAGTATTTT
CSAQGQGASDTQYF
>TRBV20-1|TRBJ1-1|13|NA|NA
TGCAGTGCTAGTAGACGGCGTGACACTGAAGCTTTCTTT
CSASRRRDTEAFF
>TRBV3-1|TRBJ1-6|15|NA|TRBD1
TGTGCCAGCAGCCCTACCGGGACAGGGGTATCAGCCCTCCACTTT
CASSPTGTGVSALHF
>TRBV27|TRBJ2-3|15|NA|TRBD2
TGTGCCAGCAAGTCCCAGCGGGGGGGCACAGATACGCAGTATTTT
CASKSQRGGTDTQYF
>TRBV13|TRBJ1-1|15|NA|TRBD1
TGTGCCAGCAGCTTCAGGGGGGCATGGGGCACTGAAGCTTTCTTT
CASSFRGAWGTEAFF
>TRBV5-1|TRBJ1-2|14|NA|NA
TGCGCCAGCAGCTCCGACAGATTAATTCATGGCTACACCTTC
CASSSDRLIHGYTF
>TRBV19|TRBJ2-3|15|NA|NA
TGTGCCAGTAGTGTGGGGATCACCCGCACAGATACGCAGTATTTT
CASSVGITRTDTQYF
>TRBV7-9|TRBJ1-1|16|NA|NA
TGTGCCAGCAGCTCAGTTCCGGGACTCGCGAACACTGAAGCTTTCTTT
CASSSVPGLANTEAFF
>TRBV7-2|TRBJ2-7|14|NA|NA
TGTGCCAGCAGCTTAGTCGCGACCCACTACGAGCAGTACTTC
CASSLVATHYEQYF
>TRBV30|TRBJ1-1|13|NA|NA
TGTGCCTGGAGTGTAACCATGAACACTGAAGCTTTCTTT
CAWSVTMNTEAFF
>TRBV27|TRBJ2-1|17|once|TRBD2
TGTGCCAGCAGTGGTATGCGGGGGGGCAGTTCCTACAATGAGCAGTTCTTC
CASSGMRGGSSYNEQFF
>TRBV11-2|TRBJ2-2|15|once|NA
TGTGCCAGCAGCTCAATCAGGGATCAATCCGGGGAGCTGTTTTTT
CASSSIRDQSGELFF
>TRBV30|TRBJ1-5|14|NA|NA
TGTGCCTGGAGTCCAAGTGGGAGTAATCAGCCCCAGCATTTT
CAWSPSGSNQPQHF
>TRBV12-3/TRBV12-4|TRBJ1-1|13|NA|NA
TGTGCCAGCCGGGGGGAAGTTGGGATCCGAGCTTTCTTT
CASRGEVGIRAFF
>TRBV2|TRBJ2-3|16|NA|TRBD2
TGTGCCAGCAGTGAAGCAACGCGGGGGGGCATAGATACGCAGTATTTT
CASSEATRGGIDTQYF
>TRBV30|TRBJ2-1|11|NA|NA
TGTGCCTGGAGCCCCAATACTGAGCAGTTCTTC
CAWSPNTEQFF
>TRBV7-9|TRBJ1-1|16|NA|TRBD1
TGTGCCAGCAGCTTATGGACGGGACAGAGGGTTAGTGAAGCTTTCTTT
CASSLWTGQRVSEAFF
>TRBV30|TRBJ1-6|13|NA|NA
TGTGCCTGGAAGGGGGGGGTTTATTCACCCCTCCACTTT
CAWKGGVYSPLHF
>TRBV30|TRBJ2-3|12|NA|NA
TGTGCCTGGGAACAGGGACCGGCTACGCAGTTTTTT
CAWEQGPATQFF
>TRBV9|TRBJ1-2|15|NA|NA
TGTGCCAGCAGCGTAGAGTCAGCTCCCGCCTATGGCTACACCTTC
CASSVESAPAYGYTF
>TRBV4-2|TRBJ1-5|15|once|TRBD1
TGTGCCAGCAGCCAAGGGACAGGGGAGCCTCAGCCCCAGCATTTT
CASSQGTGEPQPQHF
>TRBV3-1|TRBJ2-3|16|NA|TRBD2
TGTGCCAGCAGCCCTACTAGCGGGGGCCCCACAGATACGCAGTATTTT
CASSPTSGGPTDTQYF
>TRBV18|TRBJ2-5|15|NA|NA
TGTGCCAGCTCACTTCCCGGGGGCCCTCAAGAGACCCAGTACTTC
CASSLPGGPQETQYF
>TRBV25-1|TRBJ1-2|13|NA|NA
TGTGCCAGCAGTGTGACAGGCCCCTATGGCTACACCTTC
CASSVTGPYGYTF
>TRBV5-4|TRBJ2-5|15|NA|TRBD2
TGTGCCAGCAGCTCCCTAGCGGGGGGGCAGGTGACCCAGTACTTC
CASSSLAGGQVTQYF
>TRBV30|TRBJ1-5|12|once|NA
TGTGCCTGCCGTCCTAGCAATCAGCCCCAGCATTTT
CACRPSNQPQHF
>TRBV5-4|TRBJ2-7|14|NA|TRBD1
TGTGCCGCAACCTCGACAGGGGGTGCCTACGAGCAGTACTTC
CAATSTGGAYEQYF
>TRBV18|TRBJ2-1|14|NA|TRBD1
TGTGCCAGCTCACCAAGACAGGGAAACAATGAGCAGTTCTTC
CASSPRQGNNEQFF
>TRBV12-3/TRBV12-4|TRBJ1-3|14|NA|NA
TGTGCCAGCAGCAGAGACGAAACTGGAAACACCATATATTTT
CASSRDETGNTIYF
>TRBV27|TRBJ1-5|16|NA|NA
TGTGCCAGCAGTCGGGACGGGACGGGAAGCAATCAGCCCCAGCATTTT
CASSRDGTGSNQPQHF
>TRBV5-1|TRBJ2-1|16|NA|NA
TGCGCCAGCAGCTTCCAACCGGGACCCCAGCCGGGGGAGCAGTTCTTC
CASSFQPGPQPGEQFF
>TRBV29-1|TRBJ1-2|13|NA|NA
TGCAGCGTTGAAGATAGAACAGGCTATGGCTACACCTTC
CSVEDRTGYGYTF
>TRBV20-1|TRBJ2-5|15|NA|TRBD2
TGCAGTGCTAGATTCGCGGGGGGGAATAAAGAGACCCAGTACTTC
CSARFAGGNKETQYF
>TRBV6-6|TRBJ2-7|14|NA|NA
TGTGCCAGCAGATTCACGACAGGGACTTACGAGCAGTACTTC
CASRFTTGTYEQYF
>TRBV20-1|TRBJ1-2|15|once|NA
TGCAGTGCTAGAGATCAAGGCAGATCTAACTATGGCTACACCTTC
CSARDQGRSNYGYTF
>TRBV12-3/TRBV12-4|TRBJ1-5|12|NA|NA
TGTGCCAGCAGTTTGGGTGATCAGCCCCAGCATTTT
CASSLGDQPQHF
>TRBV30|TRBJ2-3|13|NA|NA
TGTGCCTGGGGGCCCGGAACCACAGATACGCAGTATTTT
CAWGPGTTDTQYF
>TRBV29-1|TRBJ1-5|13|NA|TRBD1
TGCAGCGTCAAAGGACAGGGGCATCAGCCCCAGCATTTT
CSVKGQGHQPQHF
>TRBV18|TRBJ2-2|17|NA|NA
TGTGCCAGCTCACCATTTTCCCTAGGGAGAAGCACCGGGGAGCTGTTTTTT
CASSPFSLGRSTGELFF
>TRBV2|TRBJ2-3|12|NA|NA
TGTGCCAGCGGCGCGGTTGGAGATACGCAGTATTTT
CASGAVGDTQYF
>TRBV30|TRBJ2-3|14|NA|TRBD1
TGTGCCTGGAGGGTTGGCAGGGGGCAGGATACGCAGTATTTT
CAWRVGRGQDTQYF
>TRBV2|TRBJ2-6|16|NA|NA
TGTGCCAGCAGTGATAGGCAAAGGTCTGGGGCCAACGTCCTGACTTTC
CASSDRQRSGANVLTF
>TRBV3-1|TRBJ1-2|14|few|NA
TGTGCCAGCAGCCGATCAGGAGACCATTATGGCTACACCTTC
CASSRSGDHYGYTF
>TRBV25-1|TRBJ1-1|15|NA|TRBD1
TGTGCCAGCGTGGACAGGGGGGGGATAAACACTGAAGCTTTCTTT
CASVDRGGINTEAFF
>TRBV20-1|TRBJ1-5|14|NA|NA
TGCAGTGCTGGGACCCGGGCCCCACGGCAGCCCCAGCATTTT
CSAGTRAPRQPQHF
>TRBV20-1|TRBJ1-4|13|NA|NA
TGCAGTGCTAGTCTGACTTCTAATGAAAAACTGTTTTTT
CSASLTSNEKLFF
>TRBV2|TRBJ1-1|13|NA|NA
TGTGCCAGCAGTGTTGGGGACTTCGGGGGAGCTTTCTTT
CASSVGDFGGAFF
>TRBV12-3/TRBV12-4|TRBJ1-2|13|once|NA
TGTGCCAGCAGTTTGCCGGACATGGGGGGCTACACCTTC
CASSLPDMGGYTF
>TRBV15|TRBJ2-6|15|NA|NA
TGTGCCACCAGCAGAGATTTCTCTGGGGCCAACGTCCTGACTTTC
CATSRDFSGANVLTF
>TRBV5-6|TRBJ2-1|16|once|NA
TGTGCCAGCAGCTTGGGACAGCTAAACCTCTACAATGAGCAGTTCTTC
CASSLGQLNLYNEQFF
>TRBV15|TRBJ1-2|17|NA|NA
TGTGCCACCAGCAGAGTCGCCCGCCCGGAGTTCAACTATGGCTACACCTTC
CATSRVARPEFNYGYTF
>TRBV30|TRBJ1-1|13|NA|NA
TGTGCCTGGAGTGTAAACGTGTACACTGAAGCTTTCTTT
CAWSVNVYTEAFF
>TRBV7-3|TRBJ2-3|16|NA|TRBD2
TGTGCCAGCAGCCACGTTGGGGGGGGACGCACAGATACGCAGTATTTT
CASSHVGGGRTDTQYF